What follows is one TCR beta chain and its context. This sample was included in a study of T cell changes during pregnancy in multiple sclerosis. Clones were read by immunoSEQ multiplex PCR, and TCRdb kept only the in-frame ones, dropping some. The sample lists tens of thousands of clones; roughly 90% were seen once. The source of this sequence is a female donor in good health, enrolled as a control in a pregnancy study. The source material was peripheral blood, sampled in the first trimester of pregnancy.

CDR3 bases: TGCGCCAGCAGCGCGACCACTTGGGACAGCTCCTACAATGAGCAGTTCTTC. It translates to CASSATTWDSSYNEQFF. The chain links TRBV5-1 to TRBJ2-1; 7 nucleotides line up with TRBD1. The CDR3 is 17 amino acids. V lost 4 bases to trimming and J lost 0 bases; unmatched junction nucleotides: 10. Germline CDR1 and CDR2: SGHRS and YFSETQ. The full variable domain, completed using reference TRBV5-1 and TRBJ2-1, is KAGVTQTPRYLIKTRGQQVTLSCSPISGHRSVSWYQQTPGQGLQFLFEYFSETQRNKGNFPGRFSGRQFSNSRSEMNVSTLELGDSALYLCASSATTWDSSYNEQFFGPGTRLTVL.